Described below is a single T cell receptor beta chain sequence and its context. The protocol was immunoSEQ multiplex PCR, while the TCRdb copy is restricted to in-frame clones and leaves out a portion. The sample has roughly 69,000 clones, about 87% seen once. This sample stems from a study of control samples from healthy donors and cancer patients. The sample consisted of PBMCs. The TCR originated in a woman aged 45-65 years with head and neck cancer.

In DNA, the CDR3 is TGTGCCAGCAATGAGGGGGATGAGCAGTTCTTC. Translating gives CASNEGDEQFF. The chain joins TRBV2 to TRBJ2-1, with a tentative D call TRBD1 (6 bases). The CDR3 has 11 residues. From germline, CDR1 is SNHLY and CDR2 FYNNEI. Trimming removed 7 bases from V and 8 bases from J, with 9 bases in between.